The sequence of this T cell receptor beta chain was determined in a study of blood T cell repertoires in COVID-19. At the level of the study: PBMCs, B-cell-depleted T cells, or T cells were the source of the cDNA or gDNA that made up the material.

Original data processing: Quantification of nucleated cells was approximated via reference gene primer amplification. Only in-frame clones appear in the TCRdb table, and some are missing; sequencing was by immunoSEQ multiplex PCR. V, J and clone size are those of that table, while D and trimming were read from the DNA. The repertoire holds fewer than 250,000 clones, 83% seen once, with less than 6.5% in the top ten. CDR1 is ENHRY and CDR2 is SYGVKD in the germline V gene. This CDR3 region has 16 residues. Trimming cost V 8 bases and J 0 bases; bases outside gene matches: 6. The TCR was taken from a human donor in a cohort sampled during active COVID-19. The rearrangement uses TRBV10-3 and TRBJ2-3; TRBD2 matches at 12 bases. The specimen sequenced was peripheral blood. The CDR3 bases are TGTGCCATCTCTTCCGGACTAGCGGGGAGCACAGATACGCAGTATTTT. Its translation is CAISSGLAGSTDTQYF.